This T cell receptor (beta chain) was recorded in a study of beta chain features in type 1 diabetes. General study findings and limits: Any HLA effect on TCRB rearrangement was left unresolved by small sub-analyses. Compared to healthy donors, patients appeared to have naive, central memory and Treg TCRB repertoires that were more alike. Short templates might get an advantage during PCR, and this would be equal in patients and controls. When cDNA is sequenced, cells with high TCR expression could be over-represented.

V lost 7 bases to trimming and J lost 14 bases; unmatched junction nucleotides: 15. CDR1 is SGHAT, CDR2 FQNNGV, per germline. The CDR3 is 16 residues long. This clone occurred a few times. Antigen: not known. Since all of the isolated RNA was reverse transcribed, expressed TCRB transcripts were what got sequenced. Using immunoSEQ multiplex PCR, the repertoire was profiled, and TCRdb retains in-frame clones only, with some absent. The table lists a few hundred thousand clones, 25% to 30% of them singletons, with around 4% in the top ten. The chain is built from TRBV11-2 and TRBJ2-1, with 15 bases fitting TRBD2. The sample was central memory CD4+ T cells from blood. The receptor's source is a young man in good health. The CDR3 sequence: CASNHGLGLAGGLEFF. The CDR3 nucleotides are TGTGCCAGCAACCATGGCCTCGGACTAGCGGGAGGGCTGGAGTTCTTC.